The 6 T cell receptor beta chains given below trace back to one sample, sequenced in a study of blood T cell repertoires in COVID-19 (dated by TCRdb to 2019 to 2021). Libraries were made using the immunoSEQ multiplex PCR assay. TCRdb obtained this table from immuneACCESS and retained in-frame rearrangements with V and J assigned. These tables miss some clones; where compared with another copy, unresolved V genes account for less than half of the shortfall, and the remainder is unexplained. For this sample there are about 100,000 clones; just over 90% appear just once. The ten largest clones take up more than 0.85% of the sample. The sequenced material came from peripheral blood. These TCRs come from a man aged 55 to 70 with acute or convalescent COVID-19.

The chain couples TRBV20-1 to TRBJ2-1, with 9 bases matching TRBD2. Germline V lookup: CDR1 DFQATT, CDR2 SNEGSKA (reference sequence). Trimming took 3 bases from V and 6 from J; bases not matched to a gene: 6. The CDR3 spans 14 residues. CDR3 nucleotides: TGCAGTGCTAGTCACGGACTAGCGATCAATGAGCAGTTCTTC. Amino acid sequence: CSASHGLAINEQFF.

This clone was picked up a small number of times. The chain links TRBV6-4 to TRBJ2-1; 7 bases map to TRBD2. Trimming removed 6 bases from V and 4 bases from J; junction bases left unmatched: 9. CDR1 and CDR2 (germline): MRHNA, SNTAGT. The CDR3 is 15 amino acids. CDR3 residues: CASRGGTVEYNEQFF. Written as DNA, the CDR3 is TGTGCCAGCAGGGGAGGGACGGTAGAATACAATGAGCAGTTCTTC.

This chain joins TRBV7-2 and TRBJ2-7; the match to TRBD1 covers 7 bases. The CDR3 runs to 14 residues. Germline lookup yields CDR1 SGHTA and CDR2 FQGNSA. V was clipped by 0 bases and J by 4 bases; unmatched bases: 3. The CDR3 region is CASSLAGQEYEQYV. CDR3 bases: TGTGCCAGCAGCTTAGCAGGACAGGAATACGAGCAGTACGTC.

This sequence joins TRBV5-5 and TRBJ1-2; TRBD1 agrees at 7 bases. The V segment lost 0 bases and the J segment 8 bases; nucleotides outside the gene matches: 13. The germline CDR1 and CDR2 sequences are SGHKS and YYEKEE (reference sequence). This CDR3 has 16 amino acids. The CDR3, as DNA: TGTGCCAGCAGCTTGGCCCCGTTGACAGGGAAGCGAGGCTACACCTTC. Its translation is CASSLAPLTGKRGYTF. Looking up the rest from reference TRBV5-5 and TRBJ1-2 gives the full variable domain: DAGVTQSPTHLIKTRGQQVTLRCSPISGHKSVSWYQQVLGQGPQFIFQYYEKEERGRGNFPDRFSARQFPNYSSELNVNALLLGDSALYLCASSLAPLTGKRGYTFGSGTRLTVV.

This chain uses TRBV2 with TRBJ1-4, with D possibly matching TRBD1 (6 bases). V was shortened by 5 bases and J by 8 bases, with 12 bases between the two germline ends. This CDR3 is 13 amino acids long. CDR1 SNHLY and CDR2 FYNNEI come from the germline V gene. The CDR3 protein is CASSLGGGEKLFF. The CDR3 nucleotides are TGTGCCAGCAGTCTAGGGGGGGGCGAAAAACTGTTTTTT.

This clone was observed a single time. V gene TRBV14 combines with J gene TRBJ2-3; 13 positions agree with TRBD2. In germline, CDR1 is SGHDN, CDR2 FVKESK. V trimming: 1 base; J trimming: 5 bases; junction bases outside the gene matches: 12. This CDR3 spans 19 amino acids. CDR3 in DNA: TGTGCCAGCAGCCAAGGGCAGGGAACTAGCGGGAGGGCCGGAGATACGCAGTATTTT. Protein sequence: CASSQGQGTSGRAGDTQYF.